Listed below are T cell receptor beta chains from one sample, sequenced in a study of cytomegalovirus exposure and HLA in healthy donors. Generated by immunoSEQ multiplex PCR, the TCRdb table keeps only in-frame clones and is missing some. The repertoire holds 130,000 to 150,000 clones, over 65% seen once, with roughly 3.1% in the top ten. The sample comprised PBMCs. The receptor set was obtained from a man aged 35-49 years in good health and CMV-seropositive. The CDR3 runs from the conserved cysteine through the conserved F or W. D genes are given only for firm matches. Where a row states a size, it is once, few, many or the class of an expanded clone; other rows omit it.

V,size,J,D,CDR3,DNA
TRBV2,NA,TRBJ2-7,TRBD1,CASSGGQGASYEQYF,TGTGCCAGCAGTGGTGGACAGGGGGCTTCCTACGAGCAGTACTTC
TRBV19,NA,TRBJ1-5,TRBD1,CASEQGNSNQPQHF,TGTGCCAGCGAACAGGGGAATAGCAATCAGCCCCAGCATTTT
TRBV27,NA,TRBJ1-1,TRBD1,CASSLGTGMNTEAFF,TGTGCCAGCAGTTTGGGGACAGGGATGAACACTGAAGCTTTCTTT
TRBV7-9,NA,TRBJ2-3,TRBD2,CASSPWTSGGTDTQYF,TGTGCCAGCAGCCCTTGGACTAGCGGGGGCACAGATACGCAGTATTTT
TRBV7-2,NA,TRBJ1-1,NA,CASSLGRNTEAFF,TGTGCCAGCAGCTTAGGCAGGAACACTGAAGCTTTCTTT
TRBV5-8,NA,TRBJ2-1,NA,CASSPQARGLNEQFF,TGTGCCAGCAGCCCTCAGGCAAGGGGCCTCAATGAGCAGTTCTTC
TRBV7-2,once,TRBJ1-3,NA,CASTPGQANTIYF,TGTGCCAGCACCCCCGGCCAGGCGAACACCATATATTTT
TRBV7-8,NA,TRBJ1-2,TRBD1,CASSFLTGTGAEGYTF,TGTGCCAGCAGCTTCCTAACCGGGACAGGGGCGGAAGGCTACACCTTC
TRBV27,NA,TRBJ2-1,NA,CASSYSLTGNEQFF,TGTGCCAGCAGTTACAGCCTAACAGGCAATGAGCAGTTCTTC
TRBV18,NA,TRBJ2-1,NA,CASSPPSYNEQFF,TGTGCCAGCTCACCACCGAGTTACAATGAGCAGTTCTTC
TRBV11-1,NA,TRBJ2-6,NA,CASSISLSGANVLTF,TGTGCCAGCAGCATCTCCCTCTCTGGGGCCAACGTCCTGACTTTC
TRBV19,NA,TRBJ2-3,TRBD1,CASSRDRGPDTQYF,TGTGCCAGTAGTAGGGACAGGGGGCCTGATACGCAGTATTTT
TRBV18,NA,TRBJ2-5,TRBD2,CASSPPSQAGGEQYF,TGTGCCAGCTCACCCCCCTCCCAAGCGGGAGGTGAGCAGTACTTC
TRBV7-3,NA,TRBJ2-2,TRBD1,CASSTRQQGVTGELFF,TGTGCCAGCAGCACTCGCCAACAGGGGGTGACCGGGGAGCTGTTTTTT
TRBV29-1,NA,TRBJ2-7,NA,CSVEQTREQYF,TGCAGCGTTGAACAGACTAGGGAGCAGTACTTC
TRBV6-5,NA,TRBJ2-2,TRBD2,CASRWREAGELFF,TGTGCCAGCAGGTGGCGGGAGGCCGGGGAGCTGTTTTTT
TRBV14,NA,TRBJ1-1,NA,CASSQETGQLEAFF,TGTGCCAGCAGCCAAGAAACTGGACAACTTGAAGCTTTCTTT
TRBV10-3,NA,TRBJ2-7,TRBD2,CAPLPGGVYEQYF,TGTGCCCCCCTCCCGGGGGGGGTCTACGAGCAGTACTTC
TRBV28,NA,TRBJ2-2,NA,CASSFSGVRNTGELFF,TGTGCCAGCAGTTTCTCGGGAGTAAGGAACACCGGGGAGCTGTTTTTT
TRBV6-6,few,TRBJ1-5,TRBD1,CASRGEGQINQPQHF,TGTGCCAGCAGAGGAGAGGGACAGATCAATCAGCCCCAGCATTTT
TRBV11-2,NA,TRBJ1-5,NA,CASSLQGSNQPQHF,TGTGCCAGCAGCTTACAGGGTAGCAATCAGCCCCAGCATTTT
TRBV7-6,NA,TRBJ2-1,TRBD1,CASSLPPGQGILGEQFF,TGTGCCAGCAGCTTACCACCGGGACAGGGGATCTTGGGTGAGCAGTTCTTC
TRBV19,NA,TRBJ1-5,TRBD1,CASSEGDGTGRTQHF,TGTGCCAGTAGCGAAGGAGACGGGACAGGGCGGACCCAGCATTTT
TRBV21-1,NA,TRBJ2-3,NA,CASSKGRDRVGTDTQYF,TGTGCCAGCAGCAAGGGCCGGGACAGGGTAGGCACAGATACGCAGTATTTT
TRBV21-1,NA,TRBJ2-2,NA,CASQKSPGFSGMNAGELFF,TGTGCCAGCCAAAAATCCCCCGGGTTTAGCGGGATGAACGCCGGGGAGCTGTTTTTT
TRBV27,NA,TRBJ1-1,NA,CASSLTERITEAFF,TGTGCCAGCAGTTTAACAGAGCGGATTACTGAAGCTTTCTTT
TRBV27,NA,TRBJ2-7,TRBD2,CASAMRAGAGSGAYEQYF,TGTGCCAGCGCAATGAGGGCAGGGGCCGGTAGCGGGGCCTACGAGCAGTACTTC
TRBV7-8,few,TRBJ1-2,TRBD1,CASGTGSNYGYTF,TGTGCCAGTGGGACAGGCAGTAACTATGGCTACACCTTC
TRBV5-6,NA,TRBJ2-7,NA,CASSSDRYEQYF,TGTGCCAGCAGCTCCGACAGGTACGAGCAGTACTTC
TRBV6-5,once,TRBJ2-4,TRBD2,CASSYSTSGARGVQYF,TGTGCCAGCAGTTACTCGACTAGCGGGGCCAGGGGCGTTCAGTACTTC